The 29 T cell receptor beta chains listed next were all sequenced from one sample in a study of response to subunit inactivated influenza vaccine. One entry per CDR3 protein, called by TCRdb with MiXCR from the RT-PCR reads. This sample yields about 520,000 distinct CDR3 sequences, of which roughly 23% are seen a single time; 1.5% to 2% belongs to the top ten. Sequenced material: CD4+ T cells sorted from PBMCs, taken about 5 days after vaccination. The receptors derive from a man aged 50 to 60 who received an inactivated influenza vaccine.

The chain carries TRBV3-1 and TRBJ1-2; tentatively, D is TRBD1 (6 bases). V was trimmed by 4 bases and J by 7 bases, leaving 10 bases between them. Germline V gives CDR1 LGHDT, CDR2 YNNKEL (reference sequence). The CDR3 has 12 residues. CDR3 DNA: TGTGCCAGCAGCCTGAGGACAGTTGGCTACACCTTC. Its protein is CASSLRTVGYTF.

This clonotype was seen at least ten times. The chain combines TRBV5-1 with TRBJ2-2; D is possibly TRBD2 (7 bases). This CDR3 comprises 15 residues. The V end lost 4 bases, the J end lost 5 bases, and 15 bases lay between the germline ends. The germline V gene encodes CDR1 SGHRS and CDR2 YFSETQ. CDR3 sequence (DNA): TGCGCCAGCAGCCCCACAGGGAGGGGAACCGGGGAGCTGTTTTTT. The encoded protein is CASSPTGRGTGELFF.

In this sample, this clonotype turned up a few times. The chain employs TRBV5-1 and TRBJ1-6; a possible D gene is TRBD1 (5 bases). The V end was cut by 4 bases, the J end by 6 bases, with 11 bases between. CDR1 and CDR2 from the germline V gene are SGHRS and YFSETQ. CDR3 length: 14 amino acids. The CDR3 sequence is CASSRTGPNSPLHF. In DNA, the CDR3 is TGCGCCAGCAGCCGGACGGGGCCTAATTCACCCCTCCACTTT. Combining the CDR3 with reference TRBV5-1 and TRBJ1-6 gives the whole variable domain KAGVTQTPRYLIKTRGQQVTLSCSPISGHRSVSWYQQTPGQGLQFLFEYFSETQRNKGNFPGRFSGRQFSNSRSEMNVSTLELGDSALYLCASSRTGPNSPLHFGNGTRLTVT.

J is TRBJ2-7 and V is TRBV5-1; the match to TRBD2 covers 10 bases. Losses at the gene ends were 4 bases for V and 2 bases for J; bases not matched to a gene: 9. The germline CDR1 and CDR2 sequences are SGHRS and YFSETQ. The CDR3 covers 16 residues. In DNA form, the CDR3 reads TGCGCCAGCAGCCCAAGCCTAGCGGGAGTCCCCTACGAGCAGTACTTC. It specifies CASSPSLAGVPYEQYF.

The chain has TRBV9 and TRBJ2-3, with TRBD1 matching 10 bases. Germline CDR1 is SGDLS and CDR2 is YYNGEE. CDR3 length equals 12 residues. Germline trimming cut 7 bases from V and 13 bases from J; bases unmatched to any gene: 9. In DNA form, the CDR3 reads TGTGCCAGCCCCCTCCTAGGACAGGGGGAGTATTTT. This encodes CASPLLGQGEYF.

This clonotype was counted between two and nine times. This chain links TRBV5-1 with TRBJ2-1, with TRBD2 matching over 11 bases. The trim removed 4 bases at V and 5 bases at J, leaving 8 bases unmatched. Germline CDR1 is SGHRS and CDR2 is YFSETQ. The CDR3 totals 16 residues. The CDR3, as DNA: TGCGCCAGCAGCCATAAAACTAGCGGGAGTGACAATGAGCAGTTCTTC. Encoded protein: CASSHKTSGSDNEQFF.

This clonotype was detected ten times or more. V and J are TRBV4-3 and TRBJ2-7; a possible D gene is TRBD1 (5 bases). CDR3 size: 13 residues. Germline lookup yields CDR1 LGHNA and CDR2 YSLEER. Trimming left V 3 bases short and J 4 bases short, with 10 bases between. The CDR3 DNA sequence: TGCGCCAGCAGCCAGGCGCAGGGTTACGAGCAGTACTTC. This codes for CASSQAQGYEQYF.

This clonotype turned up a few times. V gene TRBV12-3 or TRBV12-4 combines with J gene TRBJ2-1; D perhaps matches TRBD2 (5 bases). V dropped 2 bases and J dropped 9 bases, with 11 bases sitting between them. The CDR3 length is 13 residues. CDR3 sequence: CASSLLLAPEQFF. The CDR3 DNA reads TGTGCCAGCAGTTTACTCCTAGCCCCTGAGCAGTTCTTC.

This clonotype came up a few times. In DNA form, the CDR3 reads TGTGCCAGCAGTGACAGGGGGCGGCTAGCGGGGTACAATGAGCAGTTCTTC. This encodes CASSDRGRLAGYNEQFF. V and J are TRBV25-1 and TRBJ2-1; weak D call: TRBD2 (9 bases). V shed 3 bases and J shed 4 bases, with 19 bases lying between them. The CDR3 contains 17 residues. Germline V CDR1 and CDR2: MGHDK, SYGVNS.

The rearrangement links TRBV6-6 to TRBJ2-3; 7 positions agree with TRBD1. This CDR3 spans 13 amino acids. Germline CDR1 MNHNY, CDR2 SVGAGI (reference sequence). V trimming: 10 bases; J trimming: 1 base; junction bases outside the gene matches: 5. The CDR3 reads CATQGVGTDTQYF. The CDR3 region has the DNA TGTGCCACCCAGGGGGTGGGCACAGATACGCAGTATTTT.

The genes are TRBV7-2 and TRBJ2-3; TRBD2 might be the D (6 bases). CDR1 and CDR2 from the germline V gene are SGHTA and FQGNSA. Trimming stripped 2 bases from V and 0 bases from J, with 9 bases between. The CDR3 has 15 residues. This CDR3 reads CASSLPSASTDTQYF. The CDR3 DNA sequence: TGTGCCAGCAGCTTACCTAGCGCGAGCACAGATACGCAGTATTTT.

This rearrangement joins TRBV6-2 or TRBV6-3 to TRBJ1-1; D possibly corresponds to TRBD1 (5 bases). The CDR3 length is 14 residues. Between the trimmed V and J ends, which lost 6 bases and 4 bases, there was a span of 15 bases. Germline CDR1 is MNHEY and CDR2 is SVGEGT. The CDR3 spells CASSETAAVTEAFF. CDR3 coding DNA: TGTGCCAGCAGCGAGACAGCTGCTGTCACTGAAGCTTTCTTT.

This sequence joins TRBV5-1 and TRBJ1-1, with 7 bases fitting TRBD1. The ends lost 5 bases at V and 5 bases at J; junction bases unmatched: 18. Germline lookup yields CDR1 SGHRS and CDR2 YFSETQ. The CDR3 is made up of 17 amino acids. CDR3 sequence (DNA): TGCGCCAGCAGTTTTGGGCCGAGACAGGGCCCAGGGACTGAAGCTTTCTTT. Translated, it gives CASSFGPRQGPGTEAFF. Full variable domain (missing parts from reference TRBV5-1 and TRBJ1-1): KAGVTQTPRYLIKTRGQQVTLSCSPISGHRSVSWYQQTPGQGLQFLFEYFSETQRNKGNFPGRFSGRQFSNSRSEMNVSTLELGDSALYLCASSFGPRQGPGTEAFFGQGTRLTVV.

This clonotype was seen a handful of times. One end of the junction fails to match germline, which may point to a read error. The gene calls are TRBV4-3 and TRBJ1-1; maybe TRBD1 (6 bases). The length of the CDR3 is 12 residues. The germline V gene encodes CDR1 LGHNA and CDR2 YSLEER. CDR3 in DNA: TGCGCCAGCAGCCAAGGGGTAACAGGGACCCAATTT. It codes for CASSQGVTGTQF.

The rearrangement links TRBV20-1 to TRBJ2-7; no definite D call. V lost 3 bases to trimming and J lost 4 bases, with 16 bases between them. The length of the CDR3 is 14 residues. CDR1 DFQATT and CDR2 SNEGSKA come from the germline V gene (reference sequence). The CDR3 DNA is TGCAGTGCTAGGCATAGGGTCAGCCAATACGAGCAGTACTTC. Amino acids: CSARHRVSQYEQYF.

The chain couples TRBV5-1 to TRBJ2-3, with D possibly being TRBD1 (5 bases). CDR1 is SGHRS and CDR2 is YFSETQ in the germline V gene. V shed 2 bases and J shed 0 bases, with 13 bases lying between them. This CDR3 region has 16 residues. The CDR3 loop reads CASSLPGPLSTDTQYF. DNA for the CDR3: TGCGCCAGCAGCTTACCAGGGCCGCTTAGCACAGATACGCAGTATTTT.

This chain joins TRBV28 and TRBJ1-5; 10 nucleotides match TRBD1. J gave up 3 bases and V 7 bases, and 6 bases lay outside the gene matches. Germline assignment: CDR1 MDHEN and CDR2 SYDVKM. There are 15 residues in the CDR3. The CDR3 is CASNLDRGYNQPQHF. The CDR3 DNA sequence: TGTGCCAGCAACCTGGACAGGGGGTACAATCAGCCCCAGCATTTT.

The chain is built from TRBV20-1 and TRBJ2-3; 13 bases are shared with TRBD2. Germline values: CDR1 DFQATT, CDR2 SNEGSKA (reference sequence). J lost 2 bases, V lost 3 bases, and 14 bases had no gene match. This CDR3 contains 19 residues. Here the CDR3 reads CSARGLLAGGPKYTDTQYF. CDR3 in DNA: TGCAGTGCTAGGGGGCTACTAGCGGGGGGGCCCAAGTACACAGATACGCAGTATTTT.

This clonotype was counted between two and nine times. V and J are TRBV24-1 and TRBJ2-2; 7 positions match TRBD2. From germline, CDR1 is KGHDR and CDR2 SFDVKD. V lost 4 bases, J lost 6 bases, and 7 bases stayed unmatched. The CDR3 consists of 15 residues. CDR3 sequence reads: CATSDSTSHPGELFF. For the CDR3, the DNA is TGTGCCACCAGTGACTCGACTAGCCATCCCGGGGAGCTGTTTTTT.

This clonotype was seen a handful of times. This chain links TRBV24-1 with TRBJ2-5; 10 bases are shared with TRBD1. V dropped 3 bases and J dropped 5; count of bases not matched to a gene: 11. There are 17 residues in the CDR3. The germline CDR1 and CDR2 sequences are KGHDR and SFDVKD. CDR3 coding DNA: TGTGCCACCAGTGATCGTAGCCGGGACAGGGGAACGGAGACCCAGTACTTC. Encoded protein: CATSDRSRDRGTETQYF.

V and J are TRBV5-1 and TRBJ2-7, with 7 bases aligning to TRBD1. CDR1 is SGHRS, CDR2 YFSETQ, per germline. The V and J ends lost 3 bases and 3 bases, in that order; junction bases with no gene match: 9. The CDR3 consists of 15 residues. This chain's CDR3 is CASSSQGFVGYEQYF. The CDR3 DNA sequence: TGCGCCAGCAGCTCACAGGGGTTCGTAGGCTACGAGCAGTACTTC.

The chain is built from TRBV7-2 and TRBJ2-5; D might be TRBD1 or TRBD2, each matching 6 bases. V lost 1 base to trimming and J lost 1 base, with 16 bases between them. Germline lookup yields CDR1 SGHTA and CDR2 FQGNSA. CDR3 size: 17 residues. In DNA form, the CDR3 reads TGTGCCAGCAGCTTAGTTATAGGGGGGTTTTTCCAAGAGACCCAGTACTTC. It translates to CASSLVIGGFFQETQYF.

The CDR3 region has the DNA TGTGCCAGCACTATTGGGACAGGGCTTAATCAGCCCCAGCATTTT. This codes for CASTIGTGLNQPQHF. The rearrangement joins TRBV12-3 or TRBV12-4 to TRBJ1-5, with TRBD1 matching over 9 bases. J gave up 4 bases and V 7 bases, and 8 bases lay outside the gene matches. The CDR3 has 15 amino acids.

This chain connects TRBV28 to TRBJ1-5, with D unclear. CDR3 length: 11 amino acids. Per the germline V gene, CDR1 is MDHEN and CDR2 is SYDVKM. With 3 bases removed from V and 7 bases from J, the gap between germline ends came to 4 bases. CDR3 bases: TGTGCCAGCAGTTTCCTGCAGCCCCAGCATTTT. Its translation: CASSFLQPQHF.

The chain has TRBV6-1 and TRBJ2-1; possibly TRBD1 or TRBD2 for D (5 bases each). Germline CDR1 reads MNHNS; CDR2 reads SASEGT. The CDR3 contains 13 residues. Trimming removed 5 bases at V and 4 bases at J, with 9 bases between. CDR3: CASSRDGYNEQFF. CDR3 DNA: TGTGCCAGCAGTAGGGACGGTTACAATGAGCAGTTCTTC.

V gene TRBV28 combines with J gene TRBJ2-7, with 7 bases fitting TRBD1. Per the germline V gene, CDR1 is MDHEN and CDR2 is SYDVKM. Trimming removed 5 bases from V and 1 base from J; junction bases left unmatched: 8. The CDR3 contains 15 residues. The CDR3 loop reads CASSRPTGASYEQYF. Here the CDR3 DNA reads TGTGCCAGCAGTCGTCCCACAGGGGCTTCCTACGAGCAGTACTTC. The full variable domain, completed using reference TRBV28 and TRBJ2-7, is DVKVTQSSRYLVKRTGEKVFLECVQDMDHENMFWYRQDPGLGLRLIYFSYDVKMKEKGDIPEGYSVSREKKERFSLILESASTNQTSMYLCASSRPTGASYEQYFGPGTRLTVT.

This chain links TRBV14 with TRBJ2-1, with a possible D match to TRBD2 (5 bases). The V and J ends lost 4 bases and 9 bases respectively, with 19 bases between them. This CDR3 is 15 amino acids long. Germline lookup yields CDR1 SGHDN and CDR2 FVKESK. The CDR3 region is CASSPPGSGSGEQFF. The CDR3 DNA follows: TGTGCCAGCAGCCCCCCGGGGTCTGGCTCAGGTGAGCAGTTCTTC.

This clonotype occurred many times. V gene TRBV7-2 combines with J gene TRBJ2-5; 12 bases align to TRBD2. The CDR3 loop spans 16 amino acids. CDR1 and CDR2 (germline): SGHTA, FQGNSA. J gave up 5 bases and V 4 bases, and 8 bases lay outside the gene matches. The CDR3 region is CASSSLAGGNTETQYF. The CDR3 bases are TGTGCCAGCAGCTCACTAGCGGGAGGCAATACGGAGACCCAGTACTTC.

This clonotype has just a few counts. The chain employs TRBV29-1 and TRBJ1-2; 10 nucleotides match TRBD1. The CDR3 loop spans 13 amino acids. Germline CDR1 is SQVTM and CDR2 is ANQGSEA. V gave up 6 bases and J gave up 4 bases; unmatched junction bases: 5. Here the CDR3 reads CSVSGQGGYGYTF. The DNA of the CDR3 is TGCAGCGTCTCAGGACAGGGGGGCTATGGCTACACCTTC.